The present entry profiles one T cell receptor (beta chain) with its context. Its antigen is unknown. PCR used 60 Vbeta primers and 13 Jbeta primers. Data came from immunoSEQ multiplex PCR; TCRdb stores just in-frame clones and leaves some out. The sample records 99,000 or so clones, 60% to 85% being singletons. This record comes from a study of cytomegalovirus exposure and HLA in healthy donors. About the research overall: HLA-typed donors contributed 80 million or so unique TCRs, which were held in an early data release. Study outcomes and limitations: A later analysis by the authors found several of the most significant clusters apparently linked to common viral pathogens. The study flagged 150 to 200 TCR beta chains as cytomegalovirus-associated.

Per germline, CDR1 SGHRS and CDR2 YFSETQ. Trimming removed 4 bases from V and 6 bases from J, with 23 bases in between. The CDR3 covers 17 residues. The TCR sequence derives from a man aged 55-75 years in good health and CMV-seropositive. The rearrangement joins TRBV5-1 to TRBJ2-1; D is perhaps TRBD1 (6 bases). The sequenced sample was PBMCs. The CDR3 DNA follows: TGCGCCAGCAGCAAGCAAACCGGGACACCGATCCTCAATGAGCAGTTCTTC. This codes for CASSKQTGTPILNEQFF.